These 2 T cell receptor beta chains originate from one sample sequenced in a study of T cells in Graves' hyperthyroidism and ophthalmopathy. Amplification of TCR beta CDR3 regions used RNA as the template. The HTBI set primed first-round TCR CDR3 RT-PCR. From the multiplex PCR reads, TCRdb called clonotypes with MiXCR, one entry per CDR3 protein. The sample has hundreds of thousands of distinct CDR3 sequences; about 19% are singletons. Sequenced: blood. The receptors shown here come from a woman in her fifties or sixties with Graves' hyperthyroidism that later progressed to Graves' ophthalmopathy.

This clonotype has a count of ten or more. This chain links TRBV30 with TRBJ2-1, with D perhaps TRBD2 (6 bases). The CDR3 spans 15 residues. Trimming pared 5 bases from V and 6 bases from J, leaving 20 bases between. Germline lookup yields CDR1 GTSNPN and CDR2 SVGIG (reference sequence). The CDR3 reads CAWAAGGSTFNEQFF. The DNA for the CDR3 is TGTGCCTGGGCGGCCGGAGGGTCAACTTTCAATGAGCAGTTCTTC.

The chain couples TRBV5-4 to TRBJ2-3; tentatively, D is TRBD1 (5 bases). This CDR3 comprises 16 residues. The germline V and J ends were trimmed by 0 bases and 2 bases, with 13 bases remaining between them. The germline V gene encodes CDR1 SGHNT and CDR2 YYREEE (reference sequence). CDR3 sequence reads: CASSLDRTPDTDTQYF. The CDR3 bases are TGTGCCAGCAGCTTGGACAGGACACCGGACACAGATACGCAGTATTTT.